A selection of T cell receptor beta chains follows, all from one sample in a study of shared clonotypes between healthy human individuals. Assay used: immunoSEQ multiplex PCR; TCRdb lists only in-frame clones, some missing. Of roughly 700,000 clones listed, roughly 70% were seen once; the top ten hold 1.5% to 2%. The sequenced material came from memory CD4+ T cells sorted from blood. These receptors came from a woman in her twenties or thirties in good health. Each CDR3 is given with its conserved first and last residue. Each record gives: D gene, V gene, CDR3 protein. A D gene is named only where the DNA matches it firmly.

d_gene: -; v_gene: TRBV15; CDR3aa: CATSRDGLQSYNEQFF
d_gene: -; v_gene: TRBV19; CDR3aa: CASTRRPGNQPQHF
d_gene: TRBD1; v_gene: TRBV18; CDR3aa: CASSPDRDVFRGYTF
d_gene: -; v_gene: TRBV7-6; CDR3aa: CASSTHSNQPQHF
d_gene: -; v_gene: TRBV18; CDR3aa: CASSPSGSGWEQYF
d_gene: -; v_gene: TRBV19; CDR3aa: CASLGMVGNQPQHF
d_gene: TRBD1; v_gene: TRBV2; CDR3aa: CASRSGTGRANQETQYF
d_gene: -; v_gene: TRBV18; CDR3aa: CASSPPSVSTDTQYF
d_gene: -; v_gene: TRBV7-9; CDR3aa: CASSRVGANNEQYF
d_gene: -; v_gene: TRBV27; CDR3aa: CASSLRVFGEKLFF
d_gene: -; v_gene: TRBV28; CDR3aa: CASSPLVEQYF
d_gene: -; v_gene: TRBV6-4; CDR3aa: CASGPRGGTGELFF
d_gene: TRBD1; v_gene: TRBV7-8; CDR3aa: CASIADRRGLYSNQPQHF
d_gene: -; v_gene: TRBV30; CDR3aa: CAWSVHRESYEQYF
d_gene: TRBD1; v_gene: TRBV27; CDR3aa: CASSRGLRTGELFF
d_gene: TRBD2; v_gene: TRBV4-1; CDR3aa: CASSQGQGVAGGKEQYF
d_gene: TRBD2; v_gene: TRBV27; CDR3aa: CASRPWREHADTQYF
d_gene: -; v_gene: TRBV6-6; CDR3aa: CASRGDSETDTQYF
d_gene: -; v_gene: TRBV6-1; CDR3aa: CASSPRQVATDTQYF
d_gene: -; v_gene: TRBV6-1; CDR3aa: CASSDWLGNTEAFF
d_gene: TRBD1; v_gene: TRBV10-1; CDR3aa: CASNDPGQGNYEQYF